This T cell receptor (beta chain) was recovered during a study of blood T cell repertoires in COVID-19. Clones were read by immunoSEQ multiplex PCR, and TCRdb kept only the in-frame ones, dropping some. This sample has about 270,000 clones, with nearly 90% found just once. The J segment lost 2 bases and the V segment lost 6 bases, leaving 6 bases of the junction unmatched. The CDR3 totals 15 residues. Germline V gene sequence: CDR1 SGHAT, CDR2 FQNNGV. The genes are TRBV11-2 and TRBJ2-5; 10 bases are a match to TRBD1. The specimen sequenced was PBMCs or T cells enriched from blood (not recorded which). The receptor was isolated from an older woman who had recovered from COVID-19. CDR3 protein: CASSQDRGKQETQYF. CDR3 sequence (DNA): TGTGCCAGCAGTCAGGACAGGGGGAAACAAGAGACCCAGTACTTC.